This TCR beta chain was observed in a study of Graves' ophthalmopathy and Graves' hyperthyroidism. At least ten counts were recorded for this clonotype. V dropped 1 base and J dropped 6; count of bases not matched to a gene: 11. Germline V gives CDR1 DFQATT, CDR2 SNEGSKA (reference sequence). This CDR3 is 15 amino acids long. Scientists amplified the TCR beta CDR3 regions from RNA transcripts. A first-round RT-PCR used HTBI primers, followed by a second-round multiplex PCR. TCRdb itself ran the multiplex PCR reads through MiXCR, one entry per CDR3 protein. The table has under 350,000 distinct CDR3 sequences, about 17% seen once.

This rearrangement joins TRBV20-1 to TRBJ2-7; 8 positions match TRBD2. The specimen sequenced was peripheral blood. This receptor was obtained from an adult man with Graves' ophthalmopathy. The CDR3 DNA reads as TGCAGTGCTAGAGGGGCCCCAGCGGGAGTTCCCGAGCAGTACTTC. Protein: CSARGAPAGVPEQYF.